This T cell receptor beta chain was sequenced for a study of blood T cell repertoires in COVID-19. Study information: The study drew acute and convalescent COVID-19 samples from the United States, Italy and Spain.

The CDR3 runs to 14 residues. J gave up 4 bases and V 2 bases, and 3 bases lay outside the gene matches. Per germline, CDR1 KGHSH and CDR2 LQKENI. Method: immunoSEQ multiplex PCR; TCRdb's copy keeps in-frame clones and lacks some. Of under 250,000 clones listed, 84% were seen once; the top ten hold more than 1.5%. The sequence was collected from a woman aged 35 to 49 who had recovered from COVID-19. V usage is TRBV18 and J usage is TRBJ2-7, with 9 positions matching TRBD1. The specimen sequenced was peripheral blood. The CDR3 DNA sequence: TGTGCCAGCTCACCAATGGGACAGGGTTACGAGCAGTACTTC. Encoded protein: CASSPMGQGYEQYF. The entire variable domain, with the rest obtained from reference TRBV18 and TRBJ2-7, is as follows: NAGVMQNPRHLVRRRGQEARLRCSPMKGHSHVYWYRQLPEEGLKFMVYLQKENIIDESGMPKERFSAEFPKEGPSILRIQQVVRGDSAAYFCASSPMGQGYEQYFGPGTRLTVT.